A selection of T cell receptor beta chains follows, all from one sample in a study of CD8 T cells in ankylosing spondylitis. TCRdb analysed the 5' RACE reads with MiXCR anew, one entry per CDR3 protein. The sample has 200,000 to 250,000 distinct CDR3 sequences; around 10% are singletons. The specimen was blood, either unsorted or a sorted T cell fraction (not recorded which). The receptors were gathered from a male donor with ankylosing spondylitis or in good health (not recorded which). CDR3s include the opening cysteine and the closing phenylalanine or tryptophan.

J: TRBJ1-1; V: TRBV6-1; CDR3: CASSPTGYGTEAFF
J: TRBJ2-3; V: TRBV24-1; CDR3: CATSDLQGDTDTQYF
J: TRBJ2-2; V: TRBV6-2/TRBV6-3; CDR3: CASSYRAATGELFF
J: TRBJ2-1; V: TRBV20-1; CDR3: CSAPDLLFLGQFF
J: TRBJ2-1; V: TRBV12-3/TRBV12-4; CDR3: CASSLGLVNGQFF
J: TRBJ2-3; V: TRBV10-3; CDR3: CAISPGGALPTDTQYF
J: TRBJ2-3; V: TRBV12-3/TRBV12-4; CDR3: CDSNLDRGHPNTQYF
J: TRBJ1-2; V: TRBV5-1; CDR3: CASRLGARYGYTF
J: TRBJ2-7; V: TRBV7-9; CDR3: CATRDRSYEQYF
J: TRBJ2-5; V: TRBV25-1; CDR3: CASSAGSETLETQYF
J: TRBJ2-2; V: TRBV11-2; CDR3: CASSFLKGRGWTPGELFF
J: TRBJ1-6; V: TRBV18; CDR3: CASSPSGGSSYNSPLHF
J: TRBJ1-4; V: TRBV5-1; CDR3: CASSLGQRFEKLFF
J: TRBJ1-4; V: TRBV4-1; CDR3: CASSQPPGQIEKLFF
J: TRBJ2-3; V: TRBV5-1; CDR3: CASSLSGASTDTQYF
J: TRBJ2-3; V: TRBV5-1; CDR3: CASSLSGGQADTQNF
J: TRBJ1-1; V: TRBV12-3/TRBV12-4; CDR3: CASSLAPGPVGNTEAFF
J: TRBJ2-2; V: TRBV3-1; CDR3: CASFGTSGGNTGELFF
J: TRBJ1-5; V: TRBV7-2; CDR3: CASSWGGFNQPQHF
J: TRBJ2-3; V: TRBV5-1; CDR3: CASSTTGGWADTQYF
J: TRBJ2-3; V: TRBV12-3/TRBV12-4; CDR3: CASSLSPHSTDTQYF
J: TRBJ1-5; V: TRBV19; CDR3: CASRNGNQPQHF
J: TRBJ2-7; V: TRBV20-1; CDR3: CCARDGTSASYEQYF
J: TRBJ2-1; V: TRBV5-6; CDR3: CASSSRRRAGVGVNEQFF
J: TRBJ1-2; V: TRBV7-2; CDR3: CASSLSSAYGYTF
J: TRBJ1-1; V: TRBV7-2; CDR3: CASSPQVGQGAEAFF
J: TRBJ2-5; V: TRBV11-2; CDR3: CASSTQREETQYF
J: TRBJ1-6; V: TRBV6-5; CDR3: CASSLTGANGNSPLHF
J: TRBJ2-3; V: TRBV5-1; CDR3: CASSWLPLGQTLWEDTQYF
J: TRBJ2-3; V: TRBV5-6; CDR3: CASSYGTATDTQYF
J: TRBJ2-1; V: TRBV5-1; CDR3: CASSLSSVSYNEQFF
J: TRBJ2-5; V: TRBV20-1; CDR3: CSAQSGRIQETQYF
J: TRBJ2-2; V: TRBV5-1; CDR3: CASTQTRGTGELFF
J: TRBJ2-7; V: TRBV20-1; CDR3: CSAHRDSYEQYF
J: TRBJ2-2; V: TRBV6-1; CDR3: CASSPGDRETGELFF
J: TRBJ1-5; V: TRBV5-1; CDR3: CASRARPGQPQHF
J: TRBJ2-2; V: TRBV5-1; CDR3: CASSLGRGGELFF
J: TRBJ2-1; V: TRBV2; CDR3: CASRETSSGEQFF
J: TRBJ2-1; V: TRBV7-2; CDR3: CASSLRHNAHEQFF
J: TRBJ2-7; V: TRBV5-1; CDR3: CASSLGPFEGSYEQYF
J: TRBJ2-3; V: TRBV20-1; CDR3: CSARDGLAGDSHTQYF
J: TRBJ1-2; V: TRBV7-2; CDR3: CASSLANYGYTF
J: TRBJ2-3; V: TRBV19; CDR3: CASRPAGTSGSTDTQYF
J: TRBJ1-1; V: TRBV29-1; CDR3: CSVDPSRGGTEAFF
J: TRBJ2-2; V: TRBV5-1; CDR3: CASSLVGQGIGELFF
J: TRBJ2-3; V: TRBV12-3/TRBV12-4; CDR3: CASSFEAGGVTDTQYF
J: TRBJ2-7; V: TRBV7-8; CDR3: CASSLSVTGGRQYF
J: TRBJ2-3; V: TRBV5-5; CDR3: CASSPASGRSTDTQYF
J: TRBJ1-1; V: TRBV5-1; CDR3: CASSLAGYGTEAFF
J: TRBJ2-7; V: TRBV20-1; CDR3: CSARGDRESSEQYF
J: TRBJ1-2; V: TRBV12-3/TRBV12-4; CDR3: CASSLELDVGGYTF
J: TRBJ2-5; V: TRBV20-1; CDR3: CSARDDRAQETQYF
J: TRBJ1-1; V: TRBV20-1; CDR3: CSAPVYGRGSTEAFF
J: TRBJ2-3; V: TRBV3-1; CDR3: CASSLSHTQYF
J: TRBJ1-3; V: TRBV7-9; CDR3: CASSRDRNTIYF